The rows below give T cell receptor beta chains drawn from one sample of a study of identical twins. TCRdb ran MiXCR on the 5' RACE reads and lists one entry per CDR3 protein. The data show 550,000 to 800,000 distinct CDR3 sequences, with 7.1% seen just once and around 1.6% held by the top ten. These data are also associated with another study on yellow fever vaccine responses in identical twins.

The sequenced sample was PBMCs. Receptor source: a young woman in good health. CDR3s include the opening cysteine and the closing phenylalanine or tryptophan. A D gene is named only where the DNA matches it firmly. Clone size is shown for a subset of rows, as once, few, many or a class of expanded clone.

CDR3aa | CDR3nt | j_gene | v_gene | abundance | d_gene
CASSLNVEPNTEAFF | TGTGCCAGCAGCCTAAACGTGGAGCCGAACACTGAAGCTTTCTTT | TRBJ1-1 | TRBV3-1 | - | -
CASRPLPGQMNNEQFF | TGTGCCAGCAGACCGCTACCGGGACAGATGAACAATGAGCAGTTCTTC | TRBJ2-1 | TRBV7-8 | - | TRBD1
CASRTRVTGGYTF | TGTGCCAGCAGAACCAGGGTAACGGGAGGCTACACCTTC | TRBJ1-2 | TRBV2 | many | -
CASSYLSPTSGCSYNEQFF | TGTGCCAGCAGTTATTTGTCCCCAACTAGCGGGTGCTCCTACAATGAGCAGTTCTTC | TRBJ2-1 | TRBV6-9 | few | TRBD2
CASSFNIRGVGNQPQHF | TGTGCCAGCAGCTTCAATATAAGGGGGGTTGGCAATCAGCCCCAGCATTTT | TRBJ1-5 | TRBV5-5 | - | -
CASSQDRTRSYEQYF | TGTGCCAGCAGCCAAGACAGGACCCGCTCCTACGAGCAGTACTTC | TRBJ2-7 | TRBV7-8 | few | -
CATSDRGRKTGGEQFF | TGTGCCACCAGTGATAGGGGACGCAAAACAGGGGGTGAGCAGTTCTTC | TRBJ2-1 | TRBV24-1 | - | TRBD1
CASSKRGENTGELFF | TGCGCCAGCAGCAAGCGGGGGGAGAACACCGGGGAGCTGTTTTTT | TRBJ2-2 | TRBV4-1 | few | TRBD2
CASSKRLAEDSDTQYF | TGCGCCAGCAGCAAAAGATTAGCGGAAGACTCAGATACGCAGTATTTT | TRBJ2-3 | TRBV5-1 | - | -
CASRRTRPPYNEQFF | TGTGCCAGCAGGAGGACTCGACCCCCCTACAATGAGCAGTTCTTC | TRBJ2-1 | TRBV12-3/TRBV12-4 | many | -
CSARVNPYGYTF | TGCAGTGCTAGAGTAAATCCATATGGCTACACCTTC | TRBJ1-2 | TRBV20-1 | - | -
CAISVVWRGSGEQFF | TGTGCCATCAGTGTAGTTTGGCGGGGGTCGGGAGAGCAGTTCTTC | TRBJ2-1 | TRBV10-3 | many | TRBD2
CASRPTSGRAYNEQFF | TGTGCCAGCAGACCGACTAGCGGGAGGGCCTACAATGAGCAGTTCTTC | TRBJ2-1 | TRBV28 | many | TRBD2
CASSRLVTPEAFF | TGTGCCAGCAGCCGACTTGTGACCCCTGAAGCTTTCTTT | TRBJ1-1 | TRBV6-2/TRBV6-3 | many | -
CATSDQRGLSYNEQFF | TGTGCCACCAGTGATCAAAGAGGACTAAGCTACAATGAGCAGTTCTTC | TRBJ2-1 | TRBV24-1 | few | -
CSYLVLGNEQFF | TGCAGTTACCTCGTCCTTGGCAATGAGCAGTTCTTC | TRBJ2-1 | TRBV20-1 | - | -
CASSYSFMGSTDTQYF | TGTGCCAGCAGTTACTCGTTTATGGGGAGCACAGATACGCAGTATTTT | TRBJ2-3 | TRBV6-5 | many | -
CASSPQPRDQETQYF | TGCGCCAGCAGCCCGCAACCCAGGGACCAAGAGACCCAGTACTTC | TRBJ2-5 | TRBV4-1 | few | -
CSARDRTSGRALQETQYF | TGCAGTGCTAGAGACCGGACTAGCGGGAGGGCCCTCCAGGAGACCCAGTACTTC | TRBJ2-5 | TRBV20-1 | few | TRBD2
CATSGSGNTGELFF | TGTGCCACCAGTGGATCAGGGAACACCGGGGAGCTGTTTTTT | TRBJ2-2 | TRBV24-1 | few | -
CASSIGLAGVAGTGELFF | TGTGCCAGTAGTATCGGGCTAGCGGGAGTCGCGGGCACCGGGGAGCTGTTTTTT | TRBJ2-2 | TRBV19 | - | TRBD2
CASSLISDNTGELFF | TGTGCCAGCAGCCTAATTAGCGACAACACCGGGGAGCTGTTTTTT | TRBJ2-2 | TRBV11-1 | many | -
CASSLSRAWDEQYF | TGTGCCAGCAGTTTGTCCAGGGCCTGGGACGAGCAGTACTTC | TRBJ2-7 | TRBV6-5 | few | -
CATSRETGNLLDTQYF | TGTGCCACCAGCAGGGAGACAGGAAACCTCTTAGATACGCAGTATTTT | TRBJ2-3 | TRBV15 | - | -
CASRLAGNSYEQYF | TGTGCCAGCAGACTAGCGGGTAACTCCTACGAGCAGTACTTC | TRBJ2-7 | TRBV27 | few | TRBD2
CSARELAGVEEQYF | TGCAGTGCTAGAGAACTAGCGGGAGTAGAAGAGCAGTACTTC | TRBJ2-7 | TRBV20-1 | few | TRBD2
CASSQRQGKEQFF | TGTGCCAGCTCACAACGACAGGGGAAGGAGCAGTTCTTC | TRBJ2-1 | TRBV18 | - | TRBD1
CSVAPRGLYTGELFF | TGCAGCGTGGCTCCCAGGGGCCTTTACACCGGGGAGCTGTTTTTT | TRBJ2-2 | TRBV29-1 | few | -
CSVLNRVTNYGYTF | TGCAGTGTTTTGAACAGGGTCACGAACTATGGCTACACCTTC | TRBJ1-2 | TRBV20-1 | few | -
CASSLTPGGYAYNEQFF | TGTGCCAGCAGCTTAACACCGGGGGGGTATGCCTACAATGAGCAGTTCTTC | TRBJ2-1 | TRBV11-2 | few | TRBD2
CASSYSDTNYNSPLHF | TGTGCCAGCAGTTACTCTGACACCAACTATAATTCACCCCTCCACTTT | TRBJ1-6 | TRBV6-5 | few | -
CASSPDSSQPQHF | TGTGCCAGCAGCCCGGACTCTAGCCAGCCCCAGCATTTT | TRBJ1-5 | TRBV5-4 | few | -
CASSQQGSGNTIYF | TGTGCCAGCAGCCAACAGGGGTCTGGAAACACCATATATTTT | TRBJ1-3 | TRBV3-1 | many | -
CASSYSSGTYEQYF | TGTGCCAGCAGTTACTCGTCAGGGACCTACGAGCAGTACTTC | TRBJ2-7 | TRBV6-2/TRBV6-3 | - | -
CAVNRAPGTEAFF | TGTGCCGTAAACCGGGCGCCGGGGACTGAAGCTTTCTTT | TRBJ1-1 | TRBV10-3 | few | -
CASRLGGNTEAFF | TGTGCCAGCAGGCTAGGGGGGAACACTGAAGCTTTCTTT | TRBJ1-1 | TRBV12-3/TRBV12-4 | many | -
CATRTPTYEQYF | TGTGCCACCCGGACACCAACCTACGAGCAGTACTTC | TRBJ2-7 | TRBV2 | - | -
CASSYGGYDNSPLHF | TGTGCCAGCAGTTACGGGGGGTACGACAATTCACCCCTCCACTTT | TRBJ1-6 | TRBV6-5 | - | -
CASGDDRAYGYTF | TGTGCCAGCGGTGATGACAGGGCTTATGGCTACACCTTC | TRBJ1-2 | TRBV12-3/TRBV12-4 | - | TRBD1
CASSGLPGREETQYF | TGTGCCAGCAGCGGGCTACCTGGGCGGGAAGAGACCCAGTACTTC | TRBJ2-5 | TRBV9 | few | -
CASWQAQRPMNTEAFF | TGTGCCAGCTGGCAGGCTCAACGCCCCATGAACACTGAAGCTTTCTTT | TRBJ1-1 | TRBV27 | - | -
CASSSLATGYNEQFF | TGCGCCAGCAGCAGTCTGGCTACGGGGTACAATGAGCAGTTCTTC | TRBJ2-1 | TRBV4-1 | few | -
CAISRSGSGDNEQFF | TGTGCCATCAGCCGTAGCGGGAGCGGAGACAATGAGCAGTTCTTC | TRBJ2-1 | TRBV10-3 | many | TRBD2
CSATGQGAAGELFF | TGCAGTGCTACGGGACAGGGGGCGGCCGGGGAGCTGTTTTTT | TRBJ2-2 | TRBV20-1 | - | TRBD1
CASRTSRGVARDNEQFF | TGTGCCAGCAGAACATCACGAGGAGTGGCACGAGACAATGAGCAGTTCTTT | TRBJ2-1 | TRBV11-2 | few | -
CSARLPGLARKTQYF | TGCAGTGCTAGACTCCCGGGACTCGCTCGGAAGACCCAGTACTTC | TRBJ2-5 | TRBV20-1 | few | -
CASSDPRRGNTGELFF | TGCGCCAGCAGTGACCCTCGACGGGGGAACACCGGGGAGCTGTTTTTT | TRBJ2-2 | TRBV10-1 | many | -
CAKGAGLTDTQYF | TGTGCCAAGGGGGCAGGACTCACAGATACGCAGTATTTT | TRBJ2-3 | TRBV2 | - | TRBD1
CASSLEMLANTEAFF | TGTGCCAGCAGCTTAGAGATGCTGGCGAACACTGAAGCTTTCTTT | TRBJ1-1 | TRBV11-2 | - | -
CASSSTGRGNTIYF | TGTGCCAGCAGCTCGACAGGCCGAGGAAACACCATATATTTT | TRBJ1-3 | TRBV7-2 | few | -
CASTRGPFYEQYF | TGTGCCAGCACCCGAGGGCCTTTCTACGAGCAGTACTTC | TRBJ2-7 | TRBV12-3/TRBV12-4 | - | -
CASSRWEGWGNNEQFF | TGTGCCAGCAGCCGATGGGAGGGATGGGGTAACAATGAGCAGTTCTTC | TRBJ2-1 | TRBV11-3 | few | TRBD2
CASSLRPPWYTEAFF | TGTGCCAGCAGTTTACGCCCCCCTTGGTACACTGAAGCTTTCTTT | TRBJ1-1 | TRBV28 | many | -
CASMEWTEAFF | TGTGCCAGCATGGAGTGGACTGAAGCTTTCTTT | TRBJ1-1 | TRBV7-9 | few | -